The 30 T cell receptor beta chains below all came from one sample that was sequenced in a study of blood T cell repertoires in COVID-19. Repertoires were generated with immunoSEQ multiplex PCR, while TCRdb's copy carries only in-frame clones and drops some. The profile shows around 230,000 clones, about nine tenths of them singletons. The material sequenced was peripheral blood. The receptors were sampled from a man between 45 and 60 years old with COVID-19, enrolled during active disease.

CDR3 DNA: TGCAGTGCTAGTGCGGTCCCGGGACAGGGAGCGGACAATGAGCAGTTCTTC. Protein product: CSASAVPGQGADNEQFF. The chain links TRBV20-1 to TRBJ2-1; 9 bases fit TRBD1. The CDR3 sequence is 17 residues long. Germline CDR1 DFQATT, CDR2 SNEGSKA (reference sequence). V trimming: 3 bases; J trimming: 5 bases; junction bases outside the gene matches: 14.

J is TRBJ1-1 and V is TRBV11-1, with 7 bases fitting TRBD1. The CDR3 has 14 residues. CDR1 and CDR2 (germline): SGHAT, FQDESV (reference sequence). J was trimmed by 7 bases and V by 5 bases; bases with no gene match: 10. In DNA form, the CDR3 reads TGTGCCAGCAGCACCCATCAGGGGGGAAATGAAGCTTTCTTT. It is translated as CASSTHQGGNEAFF.

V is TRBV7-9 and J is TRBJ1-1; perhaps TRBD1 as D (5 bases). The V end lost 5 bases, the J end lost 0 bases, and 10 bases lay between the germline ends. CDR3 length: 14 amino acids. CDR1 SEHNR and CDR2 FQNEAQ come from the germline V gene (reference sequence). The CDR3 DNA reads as TGTGCCAGCAGCGACAGTCCCTTGAACACTGAAGCTTTCTTT. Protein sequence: CASSDSPLNTEAFF.

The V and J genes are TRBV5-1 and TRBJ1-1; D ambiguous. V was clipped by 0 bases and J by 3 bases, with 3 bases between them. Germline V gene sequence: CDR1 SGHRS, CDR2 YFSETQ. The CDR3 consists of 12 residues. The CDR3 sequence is CASSLADTEAFF. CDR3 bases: TGCGCCAGCAGCTTGGCAGACACTGAAGCTTTCTTT. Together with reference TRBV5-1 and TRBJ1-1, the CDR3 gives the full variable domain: KAGVTQTPRYLIKTRGQQVTLSCSPISGHRSVSWYQQTPGQGLQFLFEYFSETQRNKGNFPGRFSGRQFSNSRSEMNVSTLELGDSALYLCASSLADTEAFFGQGTRLTVV.

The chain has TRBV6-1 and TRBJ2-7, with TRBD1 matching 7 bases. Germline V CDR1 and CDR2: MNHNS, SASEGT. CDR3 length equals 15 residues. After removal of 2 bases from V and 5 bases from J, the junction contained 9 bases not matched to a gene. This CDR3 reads CASSETAGGKDEQYF. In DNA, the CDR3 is TGTGCCAGCAGTGAAACCGCAGGGGGTAAGGACGAGCAGTACTTC.

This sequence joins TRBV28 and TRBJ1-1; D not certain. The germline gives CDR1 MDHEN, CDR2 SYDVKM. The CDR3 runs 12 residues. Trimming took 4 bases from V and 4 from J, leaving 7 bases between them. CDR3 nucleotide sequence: TGTGCCAGCAGTTATAGGAGCACTGAAGCTTTCTTT. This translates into CASSYRSTEAFF.

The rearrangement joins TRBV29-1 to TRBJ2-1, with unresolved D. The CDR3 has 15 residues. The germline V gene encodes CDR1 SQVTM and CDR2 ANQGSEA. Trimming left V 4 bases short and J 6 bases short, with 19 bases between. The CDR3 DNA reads TGCAGCGTTGTTTTTTGGGCAGGTAAAGTCAATGAGCAGTTCTTC. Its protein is CSVVFWAGKVNEQFF.

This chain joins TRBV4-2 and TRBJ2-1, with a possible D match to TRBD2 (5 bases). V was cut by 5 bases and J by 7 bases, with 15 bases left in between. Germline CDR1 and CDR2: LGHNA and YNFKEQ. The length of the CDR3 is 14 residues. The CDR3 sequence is CASSASRFWNEQFF. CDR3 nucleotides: TGTGCCAGCAGCGCTAGCCGGTTTTGGAATGAGCAGTTCTTC.

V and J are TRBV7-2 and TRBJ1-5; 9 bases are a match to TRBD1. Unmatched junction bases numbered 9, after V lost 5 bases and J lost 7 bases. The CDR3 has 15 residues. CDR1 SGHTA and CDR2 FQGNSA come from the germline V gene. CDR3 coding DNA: TGTGCCAGCAGCCAACAGGGGGCGCGGGGGCAGCCCCAGCATTTT. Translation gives CASSQQGARGQPQHF. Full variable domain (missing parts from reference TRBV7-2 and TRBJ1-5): GAGVSQSPSNKVTEKGKDVELRCDPISGHTALYWYRQSLGQGLEFLIYFQGNSAPDKSGLPSDRFSAERTGGSVSTLTIQRTQQEDSAVYLCASSQQGARGQPQHFGDGTRLSIL.

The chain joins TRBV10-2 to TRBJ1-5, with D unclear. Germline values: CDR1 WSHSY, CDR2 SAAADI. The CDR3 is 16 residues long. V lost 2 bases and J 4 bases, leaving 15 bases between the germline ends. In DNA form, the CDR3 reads TGCGCCAGCAGTGAGCCCATGCTGGGAGAAAATCAGCCCCAGCATTTT. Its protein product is CASSEPMLGENQPQHF.

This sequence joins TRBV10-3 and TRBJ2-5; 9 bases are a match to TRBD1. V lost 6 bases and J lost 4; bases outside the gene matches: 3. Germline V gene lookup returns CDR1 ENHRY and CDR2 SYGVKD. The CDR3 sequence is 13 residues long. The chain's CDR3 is CAIRDRGGETQYF. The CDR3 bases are TGTGCCATCAGGGACAGGGGAGGAGAGACCCAGTACTTC.

The CDR3 bases are TGTGCCAGTAGTGCAGGGGGCGCTTCCTATAATTCACCCCTCCACTTT. It yields the protein CASSAGGASYNSPLHF. The chain has TRBV19 and TRBJ1-6; 8 bases are a match to TRBD1. Germline V gene sequence: CDR1 LNHDA, CDR2 SQIVND (reference sequence). The V segment lost 5 bases and the J segment 1 base; nucleotides outside the gene matches: 4. CDR3 size: 16 residues.

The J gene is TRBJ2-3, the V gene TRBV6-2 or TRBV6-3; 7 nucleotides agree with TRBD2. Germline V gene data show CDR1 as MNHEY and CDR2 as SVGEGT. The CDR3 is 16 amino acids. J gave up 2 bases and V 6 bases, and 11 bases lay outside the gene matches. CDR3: CASSPLRSGDTDTQYF. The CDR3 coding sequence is TGTGCCAGCAGCCCCCTGCGGAGCGGGGACACAGATACGCAGTATTTT.

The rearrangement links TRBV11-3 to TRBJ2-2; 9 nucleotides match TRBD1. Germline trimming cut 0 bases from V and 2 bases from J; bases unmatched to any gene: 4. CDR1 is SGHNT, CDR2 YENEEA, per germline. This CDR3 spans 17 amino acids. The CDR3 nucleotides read TGTGCCAGCAGCTTAGATTGGACAGGGGATAACACCGGGGAGCTGTTTTTT. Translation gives CASSLDWTGDNTGELFF. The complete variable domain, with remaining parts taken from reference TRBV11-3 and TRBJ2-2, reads EAGVVQSPRYKIIEKKQPVAFWCNPISGHNTLYWYLQNLGQGPELLIRYENEEAVDDSQLPKDRFSAERLKGVDSTLKIQPAELGDSAVYLCASSLDWTGDNTGELFFGEGSRLTVL.

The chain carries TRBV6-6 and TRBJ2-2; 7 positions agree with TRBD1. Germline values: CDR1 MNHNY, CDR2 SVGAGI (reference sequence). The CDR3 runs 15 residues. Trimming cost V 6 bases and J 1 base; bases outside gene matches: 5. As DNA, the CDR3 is TGTGCCAGCAGCCCCCACAGGGGGAACACCGGGGAGCTGTTTTTT. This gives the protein CASSPHRGNTGELFF.

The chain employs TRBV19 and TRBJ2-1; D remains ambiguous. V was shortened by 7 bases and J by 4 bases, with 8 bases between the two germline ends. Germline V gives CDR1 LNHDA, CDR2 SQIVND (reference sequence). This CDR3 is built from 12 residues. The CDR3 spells CASTAGYNEQFF. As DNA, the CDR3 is TGTGCCAGTACGGCAGGATACAATGAGCAGTTCTTC.

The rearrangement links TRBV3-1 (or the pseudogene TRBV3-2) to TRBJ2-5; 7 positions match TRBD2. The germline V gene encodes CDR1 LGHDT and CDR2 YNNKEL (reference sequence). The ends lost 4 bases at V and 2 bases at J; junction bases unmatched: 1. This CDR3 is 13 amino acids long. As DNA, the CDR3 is TGTGCCAGCAGCCGGGGGGGGCAAGAGACCCAGTACTTC. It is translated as CASSRGGQETQYF.

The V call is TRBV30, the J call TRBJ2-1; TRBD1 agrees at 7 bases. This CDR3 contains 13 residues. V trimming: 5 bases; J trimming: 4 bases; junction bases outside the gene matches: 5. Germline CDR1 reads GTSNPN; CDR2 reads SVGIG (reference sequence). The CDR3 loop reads CAWPGTVYNEQFF. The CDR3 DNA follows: TGTGCCTGGCCCGGGACAGTGTACAATGAGCAGTTCTTC.

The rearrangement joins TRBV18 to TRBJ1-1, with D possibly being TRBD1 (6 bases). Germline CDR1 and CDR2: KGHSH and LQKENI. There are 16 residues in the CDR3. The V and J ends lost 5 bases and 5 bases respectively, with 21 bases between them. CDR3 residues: CASSSFATPQGTEAFF. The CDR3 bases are TGTGCCAGCTCATCCTTCGCGACGCCGCAGGGGACTGAAGCTTTCTTT.

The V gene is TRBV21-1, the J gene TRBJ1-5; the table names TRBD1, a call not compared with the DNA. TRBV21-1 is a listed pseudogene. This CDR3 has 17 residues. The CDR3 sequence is CASSRQGPRCSNQPQHF. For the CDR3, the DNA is TGTGCCAGCAGCAGACAGGGCCCGCGCTGTAGCAATCAGCCCCAGCATTTT.

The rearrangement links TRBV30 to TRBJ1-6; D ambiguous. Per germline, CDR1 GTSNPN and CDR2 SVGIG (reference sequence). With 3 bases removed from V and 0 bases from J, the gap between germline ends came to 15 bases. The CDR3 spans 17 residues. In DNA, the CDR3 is TGTGCCTGGAGCCCTTCCCCCGAGAGCTCCTATAATTCACCCCTCCACTTT. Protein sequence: CAWSPSPESSYNSPLHF.

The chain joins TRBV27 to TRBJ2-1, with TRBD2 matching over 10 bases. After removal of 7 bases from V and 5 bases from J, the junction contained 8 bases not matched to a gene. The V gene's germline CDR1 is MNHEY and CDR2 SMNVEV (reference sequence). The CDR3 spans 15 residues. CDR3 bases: TGTGCCAGCAATATGCTAGCGGGAGCACACAATGAGCAGTTCTTC. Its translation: CASNMLAGAHNEQFF.

In nucleotides, the CDR3 is TGTGCCAGCAGCTTCGGTCCCGATATATACTCTGGGGCCAACGTCCTGACTTTC. This codes for CASSFGPDIYSGANVLTF. V usage is TRBV5-4 and J usage is TRBJ2-6, with D hard to call. The V end lost 2 bases, the J end lost 0 bases, and 15 bases lay between the germline ends. The germline V gene has CDR1 SGHNT and CDR2 YYREEE (reference sequence). The CDR3 runs to 18 residues. The whole variable domain, filled in from reference TRBV5-4 and TRBJ2-6, reads ETGVTQSPTHLIKTRGQQVTLRCSSQSGHNTVSWYQQALGQGPQFIFQYYREEENGRGNFPPRFSGLQFPNYSSELNVNALELDDSALYLCASSFGPDIYSGANVLTFGAGSRLTVL.

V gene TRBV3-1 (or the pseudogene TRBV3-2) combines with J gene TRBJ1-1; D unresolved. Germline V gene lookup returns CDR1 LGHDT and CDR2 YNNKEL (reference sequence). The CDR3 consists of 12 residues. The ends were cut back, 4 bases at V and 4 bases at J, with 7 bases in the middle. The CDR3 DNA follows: TGTGCCAGCAGCCTACTTGGCACTGAAGCTTTCTTT. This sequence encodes CASSLLGTEAFF.

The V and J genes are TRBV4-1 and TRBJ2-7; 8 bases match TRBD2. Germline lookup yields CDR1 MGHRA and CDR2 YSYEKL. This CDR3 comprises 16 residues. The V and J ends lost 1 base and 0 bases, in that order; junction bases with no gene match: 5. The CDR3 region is CASSQVAGGDSYEQYF. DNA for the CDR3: TGCGCCAGCAGCCAAGTTGCGGGGGGCGACTCCTACGAGCAGTACTTC.

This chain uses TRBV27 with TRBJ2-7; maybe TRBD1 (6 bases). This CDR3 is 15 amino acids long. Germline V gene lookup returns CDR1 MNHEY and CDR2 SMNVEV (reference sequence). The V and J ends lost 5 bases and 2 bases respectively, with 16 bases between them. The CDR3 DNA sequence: TGTGCCAGCAGTCGCCAAGGACAGTCCACCTACGAGCAGTACTTC. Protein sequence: CASSRQGQSTYEQYF.

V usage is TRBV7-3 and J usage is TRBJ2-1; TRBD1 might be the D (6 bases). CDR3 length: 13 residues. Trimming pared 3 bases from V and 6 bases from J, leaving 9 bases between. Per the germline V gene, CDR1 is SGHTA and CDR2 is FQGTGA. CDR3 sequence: CASSFGQTNEQFF. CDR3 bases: TGTGCCAGCAGCTTCGGACAGACCAATGAGCAGTTCTTC.

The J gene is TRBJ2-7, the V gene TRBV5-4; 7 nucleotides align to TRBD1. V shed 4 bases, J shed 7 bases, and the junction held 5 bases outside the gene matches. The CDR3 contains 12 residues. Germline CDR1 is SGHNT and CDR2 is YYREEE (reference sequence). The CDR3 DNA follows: TGTGCCAGCAGCACCGGACAGGCAGAGCAGTACTTC. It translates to CASSTGQAEQYF.

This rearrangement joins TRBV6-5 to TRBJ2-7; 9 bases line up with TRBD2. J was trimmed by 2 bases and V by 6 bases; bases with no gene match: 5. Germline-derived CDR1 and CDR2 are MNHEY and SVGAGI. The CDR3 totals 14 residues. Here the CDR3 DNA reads TGTGCCAGCAGGGTAGCGGGGGCGACCTACGAGCAGTACTTC. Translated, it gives CASRVAGATYEQYF.

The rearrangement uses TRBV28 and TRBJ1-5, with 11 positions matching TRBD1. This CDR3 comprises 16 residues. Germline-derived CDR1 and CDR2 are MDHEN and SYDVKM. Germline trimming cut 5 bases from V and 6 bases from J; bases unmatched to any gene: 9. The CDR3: CASSPRGQGVVQPQHF. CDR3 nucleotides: TGTGCCAGCAGTCCCCGGGGACAGGGGGTCGTTCAGCCCCAGCATTTT. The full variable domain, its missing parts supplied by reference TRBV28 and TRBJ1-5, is DVKVTQSSRYLVKRTGEKVFLECVQDMDHENMFWYRQDPGLGLRLIYFSYDVKMKEKGDIPEGYSVSREKKERFSLILESASTNQTSMYLCASSPRGQGVVQPQHFGDGTRLSIL.